This T cell receptor beta chain was retrieved from a study of blood T cell repertoires in COVID-19. Study background: Sources were T cells, B-cell-depleted T cells, or PBMCs; the material itself was cDNA or gDNA.

The CDR3 has 15 residues. V lost 6 bases to trimming and J lost 1 base; unmatched junction nucleotides: 2. Germline loops: CDR1 MDHEN, CDR2 SYDVKM. In the original analysis: It was from reference gene primer amplification that nucleated cell counts were estimated. TCRdb keeps only in-frame clones here, not all; method: immunoSEQ multiplex PCR. The V and J calls and the clone size are those of that table, but D and trimming were determined from the DNA. The sample lists about 160,000 clones; over 75% were seen once. This clone was detected only a few times. The specimen was peripheral blood. The clonotype was recovered from a man in his sixties with active or convalescent COVID-19. The chain employs TRBV28 and TRBJ2-2, with TRBD1 matching over 10 bases. Here the CDR3 reads CASSGTGENTGELFF. In nucleotides, the CDR3 is TGTGCCAGCAGCGGGACAGGGGAGAACACCGGGGAGCTGTTTTTT.